This record looks at one TCR beta chain sequence and its context. This record comes from a study of blood T cell repertoires in COVID-19. The data were produced by immunoSEQ multiplex PCR, yet TCRdb's version contains in-frame clones alone and is incomplete. The sample has roughly 55,000 clones, 86% seen once; the top ten hold approximately 12%. The TCR was taken from a man in his 70s with active COVID-19. The sequenced sample was peripheral blood.

CDR3 residues: CACVLNGQNNQPQHF. The CDR3 coding sequence is TGTGCCTGCGTATTAAACGGACAGAACAATCAGCCCCAGCATTTT. The chain joins TRBV6-5 to TRBJ1-5, with a possible D match to TRBD1 (6 bases). The germline V gene encodes CDR1 MNHEY and CDR2 SVGAGI. The CDR3 is made up of 15 amino acids. The V end lost 11 bases, the J end lost 3 bases, and 20 bases lay between the germline ends.